This T cell receptor (beta chain) was captured by sequencing in a study of blood T cell repertoires in COVID-19. On the study more broadly: Material from acute and convalescent COVID-19 was sourced from the United States, Italy and Spain. PBMCs, B-cell-depleted T cells, or T cells provided the cDNA or gDNA that made up the material.

As originally analysed: Nucleated cell number was recorded as an estimate derived from reference gene primer amplification. Profiling relied on immunoSEQ multiplex PCR, and the TCRdb table lists in-frame clones only, not all of them. The V and J calls and the clone size are those of that table, but D and trimming were determined from the DNA. The sample contains under 300,000 clones, 70% to 85% of which appear only once. The V segment lost 5 bases and the J segment 6 bases; nucleotides outside the gene matches: 9. The CDR3 spans 16 residues. Germline assignment: CDR1 SGHTA and CDR2 FQGTGA. Sequencing used peripheral blood. V and J are TRBV7-3 and TRBJ2-2; 10 bases agree with TRBD1. This TCR was recovered from a woman between 40 and 55 years old with active or convalescent COVID-19. The CDR3 is CASSPSTGGPAGELFF. CDR3 DNA: TGTGCCAGCAGCCCCTCGACAGGGGGCCCGGCCGGGGAGCTGTTTTTT.